These 31 T cell receptor beta chains were sequenced from one sample in a study of OX40 agonist ivuxolimab in advanced cancers. Assay used: immunoSEQ multiplex PCR; TCRdb lists only in-frame clones, some missing. The data show about 69,000 clones, roughly nine tenths seen once. The specimen was CD4+ or CD8+ T cells sorted from blood, collected in a trial of the OX40 agonist ivuxolimab. The receptors derive from an adult with an advanced solid tumor such as melanoma, head and neck, liver or kidney cancer.

The V and J genes are TRBV6-4 and TRBJ2-2; D might be TRBD2 (6 bases). Trimming pared 2 bases from V and 1 base from J, leaving 8 bases between. Germline CDR1 MRHNA, CDR2 SNTAGT. There are 15 residues in the CDR3. The CDR3 here is CASSDGTVNTGELFF. The CDR3 nucleotides are TGTGCCAGCAGTGACGGGACTGTGAACACCGGGGAGCTGTTTTTT.

The chain carries TRBV7-8 and TRBJ1-4, with D tentatively TRBD1 (5 bases). Germline CDR1 SGHVS, CDR2 FQNEAQ. The CDR3 consists of 14 residues. Between the trimmed V and J ends, which lost 5 bases and 8 bases, there was a span of 15 bases. This CDR3 is CASSASGVGEKLFF. In nucleotides, the CDR3 is TGTGCCAGCAGCGCCTCGGGGGTCGGGGAAAAACTGTTTTTT.

The chain recombines TRBV4-1 with TRBJ1-5; 9 bases align to TRBD1. The CDR3 loop spans 14 amino acids. CDR1 is MGHRA, CDR2 YSYEKL, per germline. Germline trimming cut 4 bases from V and 4 bases from J; bases unmatched to any gene: 2. CDR3 nucleotides: TGCGCCAGCAGCCCCGGACAGGGGAATCAGCCCCAGCATTTT. This sequence encodes CASSPGQGNQPQHF.

The V gene is TRBV6-6, the J gene TRBJ1-1; no definite D call. V was trimmed by 2 bases and J by 10 bases, leaving 14 bases between them. This CDR3 region has 13 residues. Germline lookup yields CDR1 MNHNY and CDR2 SVGAGI (reference sequence). In DNA form, the CDR3 reads TGTGCCAGCAGTTACAATTTGTTTGAAGGAGCTTTCTTT. Amino acid sequence: CASSYNLFEGAFF.

The chain combines TRBV27 with TRBJ2-2; TRBD2 matches 7 bases. V shed 2 bases and J 5 bases; nucleotides not matched to a gene: 5. The CDR3 length is 15 residues. CDR1 is MNHEY and CDR2 is SMNVEV in the germline V gene (reference sequence). This CDR3 reads CASSLRGSGTGELFF. DNA for the CDR3: TGTGCCAGCAGTTTACGCGGGAGTGGTACCGGGGAGCTGTTTTTT.

This chain joins TRBV7-9 and TRBJ1-1; D might be TRBD1 (6 bases). CDR1 is SEHNR and CDR2 is FQNEAQ in the germline V gene (reference sequence). The CDR3 runs to 12 residues. V shed 6 bases and J shed 5 bases, with 10 bases lying between them. This chain's CDR3 is CASRNRGTEAFF. The CDR3 DNA reads TGTGCCAGCAGGAATAGGGGGACTGAAGCTTTCTTT.

This chain uses TRBV7-2 with TRBJ2-7; the D is unclear. Germline values: CDR1 SGHTA, CDR2 FQGNSA. This CDR3 is 13 amino acids long. Trimming removed 1 base at V and 4 bases at J, with 8 bases between. The CDR3 DNA is TGTGCCAGCAGCTTAGAGGGTTGGTACGAGCAGTACTTC. Its protein product is CASSLEGWYEQYF.

The chain uses TRBV19 and TRBJ2-7; no clear D. The germline V gene has CDR1 LNHDA and CDR2 SQIVND (reference sequence). This CDR3 spans 15 amino acids. Deletions cut 4 bases from V and 0 bases from J, with 13 bases between. The CDR3 DNA reads TGTGCCAGTAGTAAAGACGCCAGGAGCTCCTACGAGCAGTACTTC. Its protein product is CASSKDARSSYEQYF.

V gene TRBV11-2 combines with J gene TRBJ1-2; D is ambiguous. Germline-derived CDR1 and CDR2 are SGHAT and FQNNGV. The V end was cut by 5 bases, the J end by 3 bases, with 13 bases between. The CDR3 sequence is 14 residues long. DNA of the CDR3: TGTGCCAGCAGCCCTACGGGCAGCTACTATGGCTACACCTTC. It codes for CASSPTGSYYGYTF.

The chain carries TRBV5-6 and TRBJ1-1; TRBD1 is a possible D gene (5 bases). The V end was cut by 0 bases, the J end by 0 bases, with 9 bases between. The germline V gene encodes CDR1 SGHDT and CDR2 YYEEEE. The length of the CDR3 is 15 residues. The CDR3, as DNA: TGTGCCAGCAGCTTGGGCGGACATATGAACACTGAAGCTTTCTTT. Its protein is CASSLGGHMNTEAFF.

The chain employs TRBV30 and TRBJ2-5, with TRBD2 identical over 8 bases. Per germline, CDR1 GTSNPN and CDR2 SVGIG (reference sequence). V shed 0 bases and J 5 bases; nucleotides not matched to a gene: 8. The CDR3 runs 15 residues. CDR3 nucleotide sequence: TGTGCCTGGAGTGTACAAGCGGGAGCCGCTGAGACCCAGTACTTC. Translation gives CAWSVQAGAAETQYF. Full variable domain (missing parts from reference TRBV30 and TRBJ2-5): SQTIHQWPATLVQPVGSPLSLECTVEGTSNPNLYWYRQAAGRGLQLLFYSVGIGQISSEVPQNLSASRPQDRQFILSSKKLLLSDSGFYLCAWSVQAGAAETQYFGPGTRLLVL.

The genes are TRBV9 and TRBJ1-4; D call uncertain. CDR1 is SGDLS and CDR2 is YYNGEE in the germline V gene. There are 13 residues in the CDR3. The V end was cut by 3 bases, the J end by 0 bases, with 3 bases between. As DNA, the CDR3 is TGTGCCAGCAGCGCTGCAACTAATGAAAAACTGTTTTTT. Translating it yields CASSAATNEKLFF. The full variable domain, rest sourced from reference TRBV9 and TRBJ1-4, is DSGVTQTPKHLITATGQRVTLRCSPRSGDLSVYWYQQSLDQGLQFLIQYYNGEERAKGNILERFSAQQFPDLHSELNLSSLELGDSALYFCASSAATNEKLFFGSGTQLSVL.

This clone was recorded a few times. V is TRBV30 and J is TRBJ1-1, with D unresolved. Germline V gene data show CDR1 as GTSNPN and CDR2 as SVGIG (reference sequence). The CDR3 has 13 amino acids. V lost 4 bases, J lost 1 base, and 10 bases lay in between. CDR3 region: CAWTVAGNTEAFF. The CDR3 DNA reads as TGTGCCTGGACAGTGGCCGGGAACACTGAAGCTTTCTTT.

V gene TRBV6-5 combines with J gene TRBJ2-4; the D gene is possibly TRBD2 (5 bases). The germline V and J ends were trimmed by 5 bases and 8 bases, with 13 bases remaining between them. Germline CDR1 MNHEY, CDR2 SVGAGI. CDR3 length: 13 residues. CDR3: CASSLLGADIQYF. Written as DNA, the CDR3 is TGTGCCAGCAGTCTCCTGGGAGCCGACATTCAGTACTTC.

This chain uses TRBV27 with TRBJ1-6; tentative D call: TRBD1 (5 bases). CDR1 and CDR2 from the germline V gene are MNHEY and SMNVEV (reference sequence). This CDR3 region has 15 residues. V shed 2 bases and J shed 4 bases, with 9 bases lying between them. CDR3: CASSLKTAYNSPLHF. The CDR3 coding sequence is TGTGCCAGCAGTTTAAAGACAGCATATAATTCACCCCTCCACTTT.

The gene calls are TRBV6-6 and TRBJ2-7; possibly TRBD1 for D (6 bases). V dropped 7 bases and J dropped 3 bases, with 16 bases sitting between them. Germline CDR1 is MNHNY and CDR2 is SVGAGI (reference sequence). The CDR3 runs 14 residues. CDR3 nucleotides: TGTGCCAGCACCAGGGGACCGATGGACTACGAGCAGTACTTC. Its translation: CASTRGPMDYEQYF.

This chain connects TRBV4-3 to TRBJ2-2; possible D gene TRBD1, 7 bases. The CDR3 contains 15 residues. Trimming stripped 4 bases from V and 4 bases from J, with 13 bases between. Germline CDR1 is LGHNA and CDR2 is YSLEER. The DNA of the CDR3 is TGCGCCAGCAGCCCAGGGGGGTACTTCACCGGGGAGCTGTTTTTT. This translates into CASSPGGYFTGELFF.

The table lists this clone with a few counts. The J gene is TRBJ1-5, the V gene TRBV5-4; D may be TRBD1 (5 bases). This CDR3 spans 13 amino acids. CDR1 and CDR2 from the germline V gene are SGHNT and YYREEE (reference sequence). The V end was cut by 3 bases, the J end by 7 bases, with 11 bases between. The CDR3 DNA reads as TGTGCCAGCAGCTACGGCGAGGGGCAGCCCCAGCATTTT. Translating gives CASSYGEGQPQHF. The full variable domain, in which reference TRBV5-4 and TRBJ1-5 provide the parts outside the CDR3, is ETGVTQSPTHLIKTRGQQVTLRCSSQSGHNTVSWYQQALGQGPQFIFQYYREEENGRGNFPPRFSGLQFPNYSSELNVNALELDDSALYLCASSYGEGQPQHFGDGTRLSIL.

The chain joins TRBV28 to TRBJ1-5; D is ambiguous. Trimming pared 3 bases from V and 6 bases from J, leaving 3 bases between. Germline CDR1 and CDR2: MDHEN and SYDVKM. This CDR3 has 11 residues. CDR3 sequence (DNA): TGTGCCAGCAGTTTTGGTCAGCCCCAGCATTTT. Its translation: CASSFGQPQHF. Full variable domain (missing parts from reference TRBV28 and TRBJ1-5): DVKVTQSSRYLVKRTGEKVFLECVQDMDHENMFWYRQDPGLGLRLIYFSYDVKMKEKGDIPEGYSVSREKKERFSLILESASTNQTSMYLCASSFGQPQHFGDGTRLSIL.

The rearrangement links TRBV5-4 to TRBJ2-2, with TRBD2 matching 14 bases. The CDR3 has 16 amino acids. Looked up from germline, CDR1 is SGHNT and CDR2 is YYREEE (reference sequence). After removal of 4 bases from V and 6 bases from J, the junction contained 5 bases not matched to a gene. The CDR3 sequence: CASSTGLAGVAGELFF. The CDR3 DNA is TGTGCCAGCAGCACGGGACTAGCGGGAGTCGCCGGGGAGCTGTTTTTT.

The CDR3 DNA reads TGTGCCAGCAGCCTAACGGGACAGGGGGATCAGCCCCAGCATTTT. Protein product: CASSLTGQGDQPQHF. The chain is built from TRBV6-5 and TRBJ1-5; 11 nucleotides align to TRBD1. V shed 6 bases, J shed 5 bases, and the junction held 6 bases outside the gene matches. The CDR3 is made up of 15 amino acids. Germline CDR1 MNHEY, CDR2 SVGAGI.

The chain couples TRBV12-5 to TRBJ2-1; D is ambiguous. This CDR3 contains 12 residues. The V gene lost 6 bases and the J gene lost 9 bases, with 12 bases spanning the gap. Germline assignment: CDR1 LGHNT and CDR2 FRNRAP. The CDR3 reads CASGPLGIEQFF. The CDR3 DNA sequence: TGTGCTAGTGGCCCTCTAGGAATTGAGCAGTTCTTC.

The J gene is TRBJ2-1, the V gene TRBV7-9; the D is unclear. Germline V gene data show CDR1 as SEHNR and CDR2 as FQNEAQ (reference sequence). The CDR3 is made up of 15 amino acids. Trimming stripped 4 bases from V and 8 bases from J, with 18 bases between. This CDR3 reads CASSSPPPGEHEQFF. The CDR3 DNA sequence: TGTGCCAGCAGCTCCCCCCCACCGGGCGAACATGAGCAGTTCTTC.

The rearrangement joins TRBV7-9 to TRBJ2-1, with D perhaps TRBD1 or TRBD2 (5 bases each). Germline lookup yields CDR1 SEHNR and CDR2 FQNEAQ (reference sequence). The V and J ends lost 2 bases and 9 bases respectively, with 20 bases between them. The CDR3 covers 16 residues. In DNA, the CDR3 is TGTGCCAGCAGCTTATTCTCCGGGACCCGGGAAGGTGAGCAGTTCTTC. Its protein is CASSLFSGTREGEQFF.

This clone is labeled medium-sized. The rearrangement uses TRBV7-9 and TRBJ1-2; D is ambiguous. V shed 2 bases and J shed 4 bases, with 14 bases lying between them. CDR3 length: 15 residues. Germline loops: CDR1 SEHNR, CDR2 FQNEAQ (reference sequence). CDR3 sequence reads: CASSLRADEPYGYTF. The CDR3 bases are TGTGCCAGCAGCTTACGGGCAGACGAGCCCTATGGCTACACCTTC.

The CDR3, as DNA: TGTGCCAGCAGCTTAGATGACGCCGGGGGCTACACCTTC. This gives the protein CASSLDDAGGYTF. This chain connects TRBV7-9 to TRBJ1-2; D not certain. The CDR3 totals 13 residues. CDR1 and CDR2 from the germline V gene are SEHNR and FQNEAQ (reference sequence). Trimming left V 1 base short and J 8 bases short, with 11 bases between.

The V gene is TRBV29-1, the J gene TRBJ2-7, with D perhaps being TRBD1 or TRBD2 (5 bases each). This CDR3 is built from 12 residues. Trimming removed 7 bases from V and 3 bases from J, with 13 bases in between. Germline V gene lookup returns CDR1 SQVTM and CDR2 ANQGSEA. The CDR3 loop reads CSAGTLGYEQYF. The CDR3, as DNA: TGCAGCGCCGGGACCCTAGGCTACGAGCAGTACTTC.

V is TRBV5-4 and J is TRBJ2-6; D is undetermined. The V and J ends lost 10 bases and 0 bases respectively, with 11 bases between them. Germline assignment: CDR1 SGHNT and CDR2 YYREEE (reference sequence). CDR3 length equals 14 residues. CDR3 nucleotides: TGTGCCTCCAGCTGGGGCTCTGGGGCCAACGTCCTGACTTTC. Its translation: CASSWGSGANVLTF.

The chain recombines TRBV5-4 with TRBJ2-3; 7 nucleotides line up with TRBD2. CDR3 length equals 14 residues. Germline CDR1 is SGHNT and CDR2 is YYREEE (reference sequence). The V gene end was trimmed by 3 bases and the J gene end by 6 bases; junction bases not matched to a gene: 7. The CDR3 loop is CASSSGTTWDTQYF. In DNA form, the CDR3 reads TGTGCCAGCAGCTCCGGGACTACATGGGATACGCAGTATTTT.

This clone was counted a few times. The chain links TRBV19 to TRBJ2-7; D unclear. CDR3 length: 14 residues. Trimming left V 2 bases short and J 0 bases short, with 8 bases between. Germline-derived CDR1 and CDR2 are LNHDA and SQIVND (reference sequence). CDR3 in amino acids: CASSINPASYEQYF. For the CDR3, the DNA is TGTGCCAGTAGTATAAACCCGGCCTCCTACGAGCAGTACTTC.

This clone was observed once. The genes are TRBV7-2 and TRBJ2-3; 10 bases are a match to TRBD2. The germline gives CDR1 SGHTA, CDR2 FQGNSA. Trimming at V came to 5 bases and at J to 4 bases, leaving 9 bases not matched to a gene. The CDR3 extends over 16 amino acids. The CDR3 coding sequence is TGTGCCAGCAGCCCACATACACTAGCGGGGCCAGATACGCAGTATTTT. Translated, it gives CASSPHTLAGPDTQYF.